Presented here are 21 T cell receptor beta chains from one specimen sequenced in a study of blood T cell repertoires in COVID-19. TCRdb's table, derived via immunoSEQ multiplex PCR, lists solely in-frame clones and lacks some. The table records fewer than 110,000 clones, approximately 88% of them present only once. Sequencing input: peripheral blood. The receptors stem from a middle-aged man with active or convalescent COVID-19.

The chain links TRBV27 to TRBJ2-3; 7 positions match TRBD2. The germline gives CDR1 MNHEY, CDR2 SMNVEV (reference sequence). V trimming: 5 bases; J trimming: 8 bases; junction bases outside the gene matches: 19. The CDR3 extends over 17 amino acids. CDR3 protein: CASSPRLAAGHRGTQYF. For the CDR3, the DNA is TGTGCCAGCAGTCCGCGACTAGCAGCCGGTCACAGAGGTACGCAGTATTTT.

V and J are TRBV14 and TRBJ2-3; TRBD2 aligns across 8 bases. V dropped 4 bases and J dropped 10; count of bases not matched to a gene: 4. There are 12 residues in the CDR3. CDR1 is SGHDN and CDR2 is FVKESK in the germline V gene. Here the CDR3 DNA reads TGTGCCAGCAGCCCCGGGAGGGTAGCGCAGTATTTT. Its protein is CASSPGRVAQYF.

The count of this clone is one. The chain combines TRBV7-2 with TRBJ2-3; D gene ambiguous. The CDR3 has 13 residues. From germline, CDR1 is SGHTA and CDR2 FQGNSA. V lost 5 bases to trimming and J lost 6 bases, with 12 bases between them. Here the CDR3 DNA reads TGTGCCAGCAGCCCCCGGGTAGCTGATACGCAGTATTTT. This translates into CASSPRVADTQYF.

The J gene is TRBJ1-1, the V gene TRBV25-1; TRBD1 is a possible D gene (5 bases). CDR1 and CDR2 from the germline V gene are MGHDK and SYGVNS. This CDR3 is 15 amino acids long. Trimming stripped 1 base from V and 11 bases from J, with 20 bases between. The CDR3 protein is CASSELITRGRQAFF. As DNA, the CDR3 is TGTGCCAGCAGTGAATTAATTACTCGGGGGAGGCAGGCTTTCTTT.

A few counts support this clone. The chain uses TRBV7-2 and TRBJ1-5, with 9 bases that match TRBD1. CDR1 and CDR2 (germline): SGHTA, FQGNSA. This CDR3 is 15 amino acids long. V trimming: 3 bases; J trimming: 6 bases; junction bases outside the gene matches: 6. In DNA, the CDR3 is TGTGCCAGCAGCTTGGCGACAGGGGGGGGTCAGCCCCAGCATTTT. Amino acids: CASSLATGGGQPQHF.

The chain combines TRBV28 with TRBJ1-6, with 8 nucleotides matching TRBD1. Looked up from germline, CDR1 is MDHEN and CDR2 is SYDVKM. V shed 6 bases, J shed 0 bases, and the junction held 4 bases outside the gene matches. CDR3 size: 16 residues. The CDR3 coding sequence is TGTGCCAGCAGACCAACAGGGGGCTCCTATAATTCACCCCTCCACTTT. Its translation is CASRPTGGSYNSPLHF.

This clone came up once. The chain combines TRBV28 with TRBJ1-2; 9 bases fit TRBD1. V dropped 4 bases and J dropped 8; count of bases not matched to a gene: 5. Germline-derived CDR1 and CDR2 are MDHEN and SYDVKM. The CDR3 has 13 residues. DNA of the CDR3: TGTGCCAGCAGTTCACCGGGACAGGGAGGCTACACCTTC. Its translation is CASSSPGQGGYTF.

This clone was observed once. The V gene is TRBV29-1, the J gene TRBJ2-3; D possibly corresponds to TRBD2 (5 bases). The CDR3 is 13 amino acids. Germline assignment: CDR1 SQVTM and CDR2 ANQGSEA. Trimming cost V 6 bases and J 6 bases, with 16 bases left between them. CDR3 sequence reads: CSVAEYPGDTQYF. DNA of the CDR3: TGCAGCGTGGCCGAATACCCGGGGGATACGCAGTATTTT.

The V and J genes are TRBV11-3 and TRBJ1-1, with a weak D call TRBD1 (5 bases). The CDR3 runs 14 residues. Trimming shortened V by 1 base and J by 5 bases, and 11 bases separated the two germline ends. The germline V gene has CDR1 SGHNT and CDR2 YENEEA. Here the CDR3 reads CASSLGAGRTEAFF. In nucleotides, the CDR3 is TGTGCCAGCAGCTTAGGAGCAGGGAGGACTGAAGCTTTCTTT.

This chain uses TRBV18 with TRBJ2-7, with 7 positions matching TRBD1. Per the germline V gene, CDR1 is KGHSH and CDR2 is LQKENI. CDR3 size: 15 residues. V shed 0 bases, J shed 5 bases, and the junction held 7 bases outside the gene matches. The CDR3 is CASSPPRDSFHEQYF. The CDR3 DNA reads as TGTGCCAGCTCACCACCGAGGGACAGCTTCCACGAGCAGTACTTC.

The sample holds a few counts of this clone. This chain uses TRBV2 with TRBJ2-7; D not resolved. Germline-derived CDR1 and CDR2 are SNHLY and FYNNEI. V dropped 5 bases and J dropped 2 bases, with 4 bases sitting between them. This CDR3 has 11 amino acids. CDR3 sequence: CASSSTYEQYF. CDR3 coding DNA: TGTGCCAGCAGTTCAACCTACGAGCAGTACTTC.

As to this clone: The DNA is omitted, as the CDR3 cannot be located on it reliably, and the CDR3 follows TCRdb's listing. The genes are TRBV1 and TRBJ2-3; TRBD2 was called by the table and not checked on the DNA. TRBV1 counts as a pseudogene. Ends included, the CDR3 has 16 residues. CDR3 protein: CTSSLGVAGGTDTQYF.

V gene TRBV5-4 combines with J gene TRBJ2-1; 7 bases line up with TRBD2. V dropped 0 bases and J dropped 4; count of bases not matched to a gene: 4. This CDR3 comprises 15 residues. From germline, CDR1 is SGHNT and CDR2 YYREEE (reference sequence). The DNA of the CDR3 is TGTGCCAGCAGCTTGGCCGGCGGGGGTTACAATGAGCAGTTCTTC. Translating gives CASSLAGGGYNEQFF. The complete variable domain, with remaining parts taken from reference TRBV5-4 and TRBJ2-1, reads ETGVTQSPTHLIKTRGQQVTLRCSSQSGHNTVSWYQQALGQGPQFIFQYYREEENGRGNFPPRFSGLQFPNYSSELNVNALELDDSALYLCASSLAGGGYNEQFFGPGTRLTVL.

This CDR3 is CASSAQGGNYGYTF. The CDR3 nucleotides read TGTGCCAGCAGCGCCCAGGGTGGCAACTATGGCTACACCTTC. The chain carries TRBV7-9 and TRBJ1-2, with a tentative D call TRBD1 (5 bases). The CDR3 runs to 14 residues. Trimming pared 5 bases from V and 2 bases from J, leaving 12 bases between. Germline assignment: CDR1 SEHNR and CDR2 FQNEAQ (reference sequence).

This clone was observed once. This chain uses TRBV21-1 with TRBJ1-5; the DNA was not compared with TRBD1, the D call given in the table. TRBV21-1 is listed as a pseudogene. The CDR3 runs to 16 residues. In DNA, the CDR3 is TGTGCCAGCAGCGCCGTCGGGACAGGGGTTTGTCAGCCCCAGCATTTT. It translates to CASSAVGTGVCQPQHF.

This chain joins TRBV19 and TRBJ2-2; TRBD1 matches at 7 bases. The CDR3 consists of 13 residues. Germline assignment: CDR1 LNHDA and CDR2 SQIVND (reference sequence). J gave up 5 bases and V 7 bases, and 4 bases lay outside the gene matches. The CDR3 region has the DNA TGTGCCAGTACCCCGACAGGGACCGGGGAGCTGTTTTTT. Its translation: CASTPTGTGELFF.

V and J are TRBV4-3 and TRBJ2-1, with TRBD2 matching over 10 bases. Trimming at V came to 2 bases and at J to 4 bases, leaving 5 bases not matched to a gene. Germline values: CDR1 LGHNA, CDR2 YSLEER. The CDR3 runs 16 residues. CDR3 nucleotide sequence: TGCGCCAGCAGCCAATGGACTAGCGGTAAATACAATGAGCAGTTCTTC. Its protein is CASSQWTSGKYNEQFF.

This clone was detected only once. Here the CDR3 reads CASSYTGVTFYNEQFF. For the CDR3, the DNA is TGTGCCAGCAGTTATACAGGGGTAACTTTCTACAATGAGCAGTTCTTC. The rearrangement joins TRBV28 to TRBJ2-1; 7 bases align to TRBD1. This CDR3 has 16 residues. Trimming at V came to 4 bases and at J to 3 bases, leaving 9 bases not matched to a gene. Per the germline V gene, CDR1 is MDHEN and CDR2 is SYDVKM.

This chain joins TRBV7-2 and TRBJ2-2; maybe TRBD2 (5 bases). The CDR3 is 15 residues long. Germline-derived CDR1 and CDR2 are SGHTA and FQGNSA. The ends were cut back, 3 bases at V and 1 base at J, with 9 bases in the middle. CDR3 sequence reads: CASSLFRGNTGELFF. CDR3 nucleotide sequence: TGTGCCAGCAGCTTGTTTCGGGGGAACACCGGGGAGCTGTTTTTT.

This chain joins TRBV7-9 and TRBJ2-1, with 13 bases identical to TRBD2. V trimming: 3 bases; J trimming: 4 bases; junction bases outside the gene matches: 0. The germline gives CDR1 SEHNR, CDR2 FQNEAQ (reference sequence). The CDR3 length is 15 residues. The CDR3 here is CASSLGLAGYNEQFF. DNA of the CDR3: TGTGCCAGCAGCTTGGGACTAGCGGGGTACAATGAGCAGTTCTTC.

V usage is TRBV10-3 and J usage is TRBJ2-7; possibly TRBD2 for D (5 bases). This CDR3 has 13 amino acids. V was pared by 4 bases and J by 1 base, with 8 bases between. CDR1 is ENHRY and CDR2 is SYGVKD in the germline V gene. CDR3 nucleotide sequence: TGTGCCATCAGTGCGGGGTATTCCTACGAGCAGTACTTC. It specifies CAISAGYSYEQYF.